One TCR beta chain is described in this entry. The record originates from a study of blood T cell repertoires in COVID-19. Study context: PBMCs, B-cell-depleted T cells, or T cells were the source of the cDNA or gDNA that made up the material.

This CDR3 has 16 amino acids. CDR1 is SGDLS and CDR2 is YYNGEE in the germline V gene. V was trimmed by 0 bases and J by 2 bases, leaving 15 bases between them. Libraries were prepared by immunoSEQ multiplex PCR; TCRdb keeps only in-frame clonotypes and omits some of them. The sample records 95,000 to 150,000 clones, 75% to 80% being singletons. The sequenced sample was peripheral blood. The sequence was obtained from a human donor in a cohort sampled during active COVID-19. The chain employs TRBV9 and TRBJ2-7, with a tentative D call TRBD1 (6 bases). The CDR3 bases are TGTGCCAGCAGCGTAGCTTCCGGGACAACCCCCTACGAGCAGTACTTC. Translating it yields CASSVASGTTPYEQYF.